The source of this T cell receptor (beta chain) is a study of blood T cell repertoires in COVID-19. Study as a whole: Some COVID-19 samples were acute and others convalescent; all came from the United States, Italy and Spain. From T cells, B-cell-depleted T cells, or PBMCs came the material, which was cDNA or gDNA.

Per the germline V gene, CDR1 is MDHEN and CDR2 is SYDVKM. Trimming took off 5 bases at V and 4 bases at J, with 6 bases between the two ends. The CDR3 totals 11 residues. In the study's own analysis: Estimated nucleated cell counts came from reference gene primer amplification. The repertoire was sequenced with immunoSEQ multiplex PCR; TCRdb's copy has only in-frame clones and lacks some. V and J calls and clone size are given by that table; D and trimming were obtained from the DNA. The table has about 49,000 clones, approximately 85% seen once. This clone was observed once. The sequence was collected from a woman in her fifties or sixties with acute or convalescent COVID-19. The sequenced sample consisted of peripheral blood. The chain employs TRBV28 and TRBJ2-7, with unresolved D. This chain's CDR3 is CASSNKYEQYF. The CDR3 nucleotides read TGTGCCAGCAGTAACAAATACGAGCAGTACTTC.